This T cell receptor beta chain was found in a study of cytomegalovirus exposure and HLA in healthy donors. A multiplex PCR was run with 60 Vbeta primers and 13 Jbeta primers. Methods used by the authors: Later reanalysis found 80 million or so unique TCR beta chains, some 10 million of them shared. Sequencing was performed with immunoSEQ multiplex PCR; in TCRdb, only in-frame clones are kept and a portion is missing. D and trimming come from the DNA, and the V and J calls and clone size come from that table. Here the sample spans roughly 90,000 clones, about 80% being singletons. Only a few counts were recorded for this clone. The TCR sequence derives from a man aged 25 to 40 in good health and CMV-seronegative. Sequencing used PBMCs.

DNA for the CDR3: TGTGCCAGCAGCGTCAGGGTTCTTCGGGTCTCTGAAGCTTTCTTT. It translates to CASSVRVLRVSEAFF. The chain has TRBV7-2 and TRBJ1-1; D may be TRBD1 (5 bases). CDR3 length: 15 amino acids. The germline V gene has CDR1 SGHTA and CDR2 FQGNSA. The V end lost 5 bases, the J end lost 6 bases, and 19 bases lay between the germline ends.